Each of the 30 T cell receptor beta chains below was sequenced from the same sample in a study of beta chain features in type 1 diabetes listed by TCRdb under 2018. What the study reported, not specific to this receptor: Type 1 diabetes patients showed a moderate but significant shortening of TCRB CDR3 length in all four CD4+ subsets.

The library was generated by the immunoSEQ multiplex PCR assay. The High Capacity cDNA Reverse Transcription Kit was used to reverse transcribe all of the isolated RNA, meaning that expressed TCRB transcripts were what got sequenced. TCRdb stores this immuneACCESS table with in-frame sequences only. Part of the clones is absent; in the studies checked, under half of the shortfall reflects unresolved V genes, and no reason is known for the rest. This sample gives about 180,000 clones in total; 7.8% of them show up just once. The ten largest clones capture approximately 0.85% of the sample. These receptors have no identified antigens. The source material was central memory CD4+ T cells from blood. The receptors shown here come from a woman in her 40s with type 1 diabetes.

This clone was found a few times. This sequence joins TRBV30 and TRBJ1-5; D is possibly TRBD1 (6 bases). The V and J ends lost 3 bases and 3 bases respectively, with 15 bases between them. Germline loops: CDR1 GTSNPN, CDR2 SVGIG (reference sequence). This CDR3 has 15 residues. The chain's CDR3 is CAWRPTGRHNQPQHF. CDR3 sequence (DNA): TGTGCCTGGAGACCGACAGGAAGGCACAATCAGCCCCAGCATTTT.

This chain joins TRBV7-2 and TRBJ1-3; 8 positions agree with TRBD1. CDR3 length: 15 residues. CDR1 is SGHTA and CDR2 is FQGNSA in the germline V gene. Losses at the gene ends were 4 bases for V and 1 base for J; bases not matched to a gene: 3. The CDR3 sequence: CASSSGGESGNTIYF. Here the CDR3 DNA reads TGTGCCAGCAGCTCAGGGGGCGAGTCTGGAAACACCATATATTTT.

This clone was detected only a few times. V usage is TRBV7-2 and J usage is TRBJ2-1; D is perhaps TRBD1 (5 bases). CDR1 SGHTA and CDR2 FQGNSA come from the germline V gene. The CDR3 is 13 amino acids. Trimming pared 1 base from V and 6 bases from J, leaving 7 bases between. CDR3 DNA: TGTGCCAGCAGCTTAGGACAGATCAATGAGCAGTTCTTC. Translating it yields CASSLGQINEQFF.

This clone turned up a few times. This rearrangement joins TRBV7-9 to TRBJ2-1, with 9 bases fitting TRBD2. V dropped 2 bases and J dropped 8; count of bases not matched to a gene: 10. Germline V gene data show CDR1 as SEHNR and CDR2 as FQNEAQ (reference sequence). The length of the CDR3 is 16 residues. CDR3 loop: CASSLSWREGADEQFF. The CDR3 bases are TGTGCCAGCAGCTTATCGTGGCGGGAGGGCGCGGATGAGCAGTTCTTC.

The chain combines TRBV7-9 with TRBJ2-5, with D perhaps matching TRBD1 (5 bases). V lost 3 bases, J lost 5 bases, and 13 bases lay in between. Germline CDR1 is SEHNR and CDR2 is FQNEAQ (reference sequence). The CDR3 contains 14 residues. The CDR3 sequence is CASSFTGLIETQYF. The CDR3 bases are TGTGCCAGCAGCTTCACAGGATTGATTGAGACCCAGTACTTC.

This clone was seen a few times. V gene TRBV5-8 combines with J gene TRBJ1-5; a possible D gene is TRBD1 (5 bases). Trimming left V 0 bases short and J 7 bases short, with 14 bases between. Germline CDR1 and CDR2: SGHTS and YDEGEE. The CDR3 runs to 15 residues. CDR3 loop: CASSLEARVTQPQHF. The CDR3, as DNA: TGTGCCAGCAGCTTGGAAGCCAGGGTAACGCAGCCCCAGCATTTT.

This clone has at least ten counts. J is TRBJ2-1 and V is TRBV29-1, with D possibly matching TRBD1 (6 bases). Germline CDR1 is SQVTM and CDR2 is ANQGSEA. Trimming pared 1 base from V and 7 bases from J, leaving 20 bases between. CDR3 length: 16 amino acids. CDR3 residues: CSVEGGPRQALNEQFF. DNA for the CDR3: TGCAGCGTTGAAGGGGGACCTAGACAGGCCCTAAATGAGCAGTTCTTC.

This clone was recorded only once. CDR3 sequence reads: CASSLEGASNSPLHF. DNA for the CDR3: TGTGCCAGCAGCTTAGAAGGGGCAAGCAATTCACCCCTCCACTTT. V is TRBV7-6 and J is TRBJ1-6; D may be TRBD1 (5 bases). The CDR3 has 15 amino acids. Germline assignment: CDR1 SGHVS and CDR2 FNYEAQ. Trimming removed 1 base at V and 7 bases at J, with 11 bases between.

This clone has a handful of counts. The chain joins TRBV4-3 to TRBJ1-3, with 9 nucleotides matching TRBD1. Germline values: CDR1 LGHNA, CDR2 YSLEER. V was clipped by 3 bases and J by 2 bases; unmatched bases: 5. The CDR3 contains 16 residues. In DNA, the CDR3 is TGCGCCAGCAGCCAGGTACAGGGGGCGACTGGAAACACCATATATTTT. Protein sequence: CASSQVQGATGNTIYF.

The chain employs TRBV7-6 and TRBJ2-7; D uncertain. Germline CDR1 is SGHVS and CDR2 is FNYEAQ. V lost 5 bases and J lost 0, with 14 bases in between. The length of the CDR3 is 15 residues. In DNA, the CDR3 is TGTGCCAGCAGCGCCTCTCGGGTATTCTCCTACGAGCAGTACTTC. It is translated as CASSASRVFSYEQYF. The full variable domain, with the rest looked up from reference TRBV7-6 and TRBJ2-7, is GAGVSQSPRYKVTKRGQDVALRCDPISGHVSLYWYRQALGQGPEFLTYFNYEAQQDKSGLPNDRFSAERPEGSISTLTIQRTEQRDSAMYRCASSASRVFSYEQYFGPGTRLTVT.

This clone was seen more than once but under ten times. V is TRBV12-5 and J is TRBJ1-1; perhaps TRBD1 as D (6 bases). CDR1 is LGHNT, CDR2 FRNRAP, per germline. The CDR3 spans 16 residues. V lost 0 bases and J 0 bases, leaving 11 bases between the germline ends. The CDR3 protein is CASGLVVGHLNTEAFF. In DNA form, the CDR3 reads TGTGCTAGTGGTTTGGTAGTGGGACATCTGAACACTGAAGCTTTCTTT.

This clone was seen repeatedly, ten times or more. This rearrangement joins TRBV7-2 to TRBJ1-5; D perhaps matches TRBD1 (5 bases). CDR1 and CDR2 (germline): SGHTA, FQGNSA. This CDR3 is built from 14 residues. The V end was cut by 5 bases, the J end by 6 bases, with 14 bases between. The CDR3 reads CASSHAGYSQPQHF. The DNA of the CDR3 is TGTGCCAGCAGCCATGCAGGGTACAGTCAGCCCCAGCATTTT. Variable domain in full (rest from reference TRBV7-2 and TRBJ1-5): GAGVSQSPSNKVTEKGKDVELRCDPISGHTALYWYRQSLGQGLEFLIYFQGNSAPDKSGLPSDRFSAERTGGSVSTLTIQRTQQEDSAVYLCASSHAGYSQPQHFGDGTRLSIL.

This clone was recorded at least ten times. This chain connects TRBV10-3 to TRBJ2-1; 8 bases are a match to TRBD2. V gave up 2 bases and J gave up 3 bases; unmatched junction bases: 0. The CDR3 consists of 14 residues. In germline, CDR1 is ENHRY, CDR2 SYGVKD. This chain's CDR3 is CAISETSGYNEQFF. CDR3 nucleotide sequence: TGTGCCATCAGTGAGACTAGCGGCTACAATGAGCAGTTCTTC.

This clone has only a few counts. The CDR3 bases are TGTGCCAGCAGCCAGGTAACCGGGGATATGAACACTGAAGCTTTCTTT. This codes for CASSQVTGDMNTEAFF. The rearrangement joins TRBV4-2 to TRBJ1-1; D uncertain. V lost 3 bases and J lost 0, with 14 bases in between. Germline CDR1 is LGHNA and CDR2 is YNFKEQ. The CDR3 is 16 residues long.

Only a few counts were recorded for this clone. V and J are TRBV19 and TRBJ1-5; D is unclear. There are 14 residues in the CDR3. Trimming stripped 7 bases from V and 1 base from J, with 11 bases between. Germline CDR1 LNHDA, CDR2 SQIVND (reference sequence). CDR3 in DNA: TGTGCCAGTATTGGGCCCGGAAGCAATCAGCCCCAGCATTTT. Translation: CASIGPGSNQPQHF.

The chain carries TRBV6-1 and TRBJ2-5, with TRBD1 matching 7 bases. The CDR3 totals 13 residues. CDR1 is MNHNS, CDR2 SASEGT, per germline. J was trimmed by 3 bases and V by 6 bases; bases with no gene match: 4. The CDR3 sequence: CASRAGGKETQYF. The CDR3 bases are TGTGCCAGCAGGGCAGGGGGTAAAGAGACCCAGTACTTC.

This clone was seen a few times. The chain joins TRBV7-3 to TRBJ2-3, with 12 bases aligning to TRBD1. Germline V lookup: CDR1 SGHTA, CDR2 FQGTGA. CDR3 length: 15 amino acids. Trimming at V came to 5 bases and at J to 4 bases, leaving 4 bases not matched to a gene. In nucleotides, the CDR3 is TGTGCCAGCAGCCCAGGGACAGGGGGCGCAGATACGCAGTATTTT. Amino acid sequence: CASSPGTGGADTQYF.

In this sample, this clone turned up many times. J is TRBJ1-2 and V is TRBV15; D is ambiguous. The length of the CDR3 is 14 residues. The V end was cut by 0 bases, the J end by 3 bases, with 8 bases between. From germline, CDR1 is LNHNV and CDR2 YYDKDF (reference sequence). The CDR3 is CATSRDRTDYGYTF. The CDR3, as DNA: TGTGCCACCAGCAGAGATCGCACGGACTATGGCTACACCTTC.

This clone turned up a few times. A junction boundary mismatches the germline segment, possibly from a read error. CDR3 in DNA: TGTGCCAGCAGTTACCCCCAGGGGGCGAATACCGGGGAGCTGTTTTTT. This encodes CASSYPQGANTGELFF. The chain has TRBV6-6 and TRBJ2-2; 8 nucleotides agree with TRBD1. Germline-derived CDR1 and CDR2 are MNHNY and SVGAGI (reference sequence). The CDR3 is 16 amino acids.

This clone was detected ten times or more. The V gene is TRBV29-1, the J gene TRBJ2-3; 7 nucleotides match TRBD2. Germline CDR1 and CDR2: SQVTM and ANQGSEA. The length of the CDR3 is 14 residues. V lost 7 bases and J lost 3; bases outside the gene matches: 10. The CDR3 nucleotides are TGCAGCGCTACGGAAGCGGGACGAACAGATACGCAGTATTTT. Residues: CSATEAGRTDTQYF.

This clone was counted between two and nine times. The chain uses TRBV6-1 and TRBJ1-2; D call uncertain. V lost 7 bases, J lost 1 base, and 4 bases lay in between. CDR1 MNHNS and CDR2 SASEGT come from the germline V gene. The CDR3 is 11 residues long. CDR3 bases: TGTGCCAGCACCGGTAACTATGGCTACACCTTC. Protein sequence: CASTGNYGYTF.

The V call is TRBV5-1, the J call TRBJ2-7; D possibly corresponds to TRBD1 (6 bases). CDR3 length: 13 residues. V lost 4 bases and J 7 bases, leaving 15 bases between the germline ends. Germline V gene lookup returns CDR1 SGHRS and CDR2 YFSETQ. The chain's CDR3 is CASSQGPDVEQYF. The CDR3 DNA sequence: TGCGCCAGCAGCCAGGGGCCAGATGTTGAGCAGTACTTC.

This clone turned up a few times. This chain joins TRBV6-5 and TRBJ1-5; 8 positions agree with TRBD1. This CDR3 spans 15 amino acids. The germline V gene encodes CDR1 MNHEY and CDR2 SVGAGI. J was trimmed by 1 base and V by 5 bases; bases with no gene match: 4. In DNA form, the CDR3 reads TGTGCCAGCAGTCGGACAGGGATGAGCAATCAGCCCCAGCATTTT. Translation gives CASSRTGMSNQPQHF.

This chain joins TRBV7-2 and TRBJ1-1, with a weak D call TRBD1 (5 bases). The CDR3 loop spans 14 amino acids. V was shortened by 5 bases and J by 0 bases, with 10 bases between the two germline ends. The germline gives CDR1 SGHTA, CDR2 FQGNSA. CDR3 DNA sequence: TGTGCCAGCAGCCCATCGACAGTGAACACTGAAGCTTTCTTT. It specifies CASSPSTVNTEAFF.

V usage is TRBV27 and J usage is TRBJ2-5; TRBD2 agrees at 11 bases. The CDR3 loop spans 17 amino acids. The germline V gene has CDR1 MNHEY and CDR2 SMNVEV (reference sequence). The V gene end was trimmed by 5 bases and the J gene end by 1 base; junction bases not matched to a gene: 9. The CDR3 here is CASSPIGLAGRQETQYF. In nucleotides, the CDR3 is TGTGCCAGCAGTCCTATCGGACTAGCGGGCCGCCAAGAGACCCAGTACTTC.

The chain links TRBV7-2 to TRBJ1-5, with TRBD1 as a possible D gene (6 bases). In germline, CDR1 is SGHTA, CDR2 FQGNSA. V was cut by 7 bases and J by 4 bases, with 17 bases left in between. The CDR3 covers 15 residues. The CDR3 region has the DNA TGTGCCAGCAACTGGGGGGGGGACATTAATCAGCCCCAGCATTTT. Its protein is CASNWGGDINQPQHF.

The genes are TRBV7-2 and TRBJ1-5, with D possibly TRBD1 on 5 matching bases. The CDR3 length is 16 residues. Germline loops: CDR1 SGHTA, CDR2 FQGNSA. The V end lost 4 bases, the J end lost 4 bases, and 17 bases lay between the germline ends. CDR3 nucleotides: TGTGCCAGCAGCTCCCAAGGGACGGGGGGAAATCAGCCCCAGCATTTT. Translated: CASSSQGTGGNQPQHF.

A few counts support this clone. The genes are TRBV9 and TRBJ2-6; D possibly corresponds to TRBD1 (5 bases). With 0 bases removed from V and 4 bases from J, the gap between germline ends came to 11 bases. Germline CDR1 and CDR2: SGDLS and YYNGEE. The CDR3 consists of 16 residues. The CDR3 region is CASSVVGARGANVLTF. The DNA of the CDR3 is TGTGCCAGCAGCGTAGTTGGGGCGCGAGGGGCCAACGTCCTGACTTTC.

The chain is built from TRBV5-1 and TRBJ2-7; 10 nucleotides line up with TRBD1. The length of the CDR3 is 15 residues. Germline V gene sequence: CDR1 SGHRS, CDR2 YFSETQ. The trim removed 0 bases at V and 4 bases at J, leaving 4 bases unmatched. CDR3 in amino acids: CASSLVAGQGYEQYF. Here the CDR3 DNA reads TGCGCCAGCAGCTTGGTGGCGGGACAGGGGTACGAGCAGTACTTC. Full variable domain (missing parts from reference TRBV5-1 and TRBJ2-7): KAGVTQTPRYLIKTRGQQVTLSCSPISGHRSVSWYQQTPGQGLQFLFEYFSETQRNKGNFPGRFSGRQFSNSRSEMNVSTLELGDSALYLCASSLVAGQGYEQYFGPGTRLTVT.

J is TRBJ1-1 and V is TRBV2; 9 nucleotides line up with TRBD1. This CDR3 contains 17 residues. Germline CDR1 reads SNHLY; CDR2 reads FYNNEI. With V trimmed by 0 bases and J by 5 bases, 10 bases remained unmatched. The chain's CDR3 is CASSEAGQGKGGTEAFF. Written as DNA, the CDR3 is TGTGCCAGCAGTGAAGCGGGACAGGGTAAAGGAGGGACTGAAGCTTTCTTT.